This TCR beta chain appears in the sequencing data of a study of blood T cell repertoires in COVID-19. The V end lost 4 bases, the J end lost 0 bases, and 6 bases lay between the germline ends. CDR3 length: 13 amino acids. Germline CDR1 and CDR2: MDHEN and SYDVKM. Profiled with immunoSEQ multiplex PCR; TCRdb holds only in-frame clones, not every one. The sample has roughly 150,000 clones; 80% to 90% are singletons. This chain uses TRBV28 with TRBJ1-1; possibly TRBD1 for D (5 bases). The receptor's source is a man between 18 and 29 years old with COVID-19, enrolled during active disease. The sequenced material came from peripheral blood. CDR3 in DNA: TGTGCCAGCAGTTGGGGGGTGAACACTGAAGCTTTCTTT. It specifies CASSWGVNTEAFF.